A selection of T cell receptor beta chains follows, all from one sample in a study of blood T cell repertoires in COVID-19. Repertoires were generated with immunoSEQ multiplex PCR, while TCRdb's copy carries only in-frame clones and drops some. Here the sample spans roughly 150,000 clones, 76% being singletons. The specimen was peripheral blood. The receptors shown here come from a man in his 60s with acute or convalescent COVID-19. Both conserved end residues are part of each CDR3. Size values are once, few and many counts, or a class for expanded clones, and some rows have none.

j_gene: TRBJ2-2; len: 11; v_gene: TRBV27; abundance: -; CDR3aa: CASRSFGELFF
j_gene: TRBJ2-7; len: 16; v_gene: TRBV3-1/TRBV3-2; abundance: -; CDR3aa: CASSQNPGLEFGEQYF
j_gene: TRBJ2-5; len: 12; v_gene: TRBV30; abundance: -; CDR3aa: CAWKNPGETQYF
j_gene: TRBJ2-2; len: 13; v_gene: TRBV27; abundance: many; CDR3aa: CASSPPRSGELFF
j_gene: TRBJ1-5; len: 14; v_gene: TRBV28; abundance: -; CDR3aa: CASRQGGSNQPQHF
j_gene: TRBJ2-5; len: 13; v_gene: TRBV7-9; abundance: -; CDR3aa: CASSRNRGETQYF
j_gene: TRBJ1-2; len: 14; v_gene: TRBV18; abundance: -; CDR3aa: CASSPGGTGSGYTF
j_gene: TRBJ2-6; len: 18; v_gene: TRBV10-3; abundance: few; CDR3aa: CAISESGQGLIRANVLTF
j_gene: TRBJ2-2; len: 14; v_gene: TRBV28; abundance: -; CDR3aa: CASSSQQARGELFF
j_gene: TRBJ2-2; len: 18; v_gene: TRBV5-1; abundance: -; CDR3aa: CASSSGTGTGGSGGELFF
j_gene: TRBJ2-7; len: 15; v_gene: TRBV6-5; abundance: -; CDR3aa: CASSFTSGRNGEQYF
j_gene: TRBJ2-5; len: 14; v_gene: TRBV2; abundance: many; CDR3aa: CASGDRGRQETQYF
j_gene: TRBJ2-1; len: 16; v_gene: TRBV19; abundance: once; CDR3aa: CASSIWTDRGANEQFF
j_gene: TRBJ1-6; len: 15; v_gene: TRBV20-1; abundance: -; CDR3aa: CSASLGAGGNSPLHF
j_gene: TRBJ2-1; len: 14; v_gene: TRBV5-1; abundance: -; CDR3aa: CASSSAIQGSEQFF
j_gene: TRBJ1-5; len: 15; v_gene: TRBV6-5; abundance: -; CDR3aa: CASQTLFISNQPQHF
j_gene: TRBJ2-1; len: 13; v_gene: TRBV21-1; abundance: few; CDR3aa: CASKRSSYNEQFF
j_gene: TRBJ1-2; len: 15; v_gene: TRBV30; abundance: -; CDR3aa: CAWSAQGQGNYGYTF
j_gene: TRBJ2-3; len: 15; v_gene: TRBV5-1; abundance: -; CDR3aa: CASSPAARFPDTQYF
j_gene: TRBJ2-1; len: 15; v_gene: TRBV30; abundance: -; CDR3aa: CAWWTSGSSYNEQFF
j_gene: TRBJ2-1; len: 13; v_gene: TRBV11-2; abundance: -; CDR3aa: CASSLAFYNEQFF
j_gene: TRBJ2-3; len: 13; v_gene: TRBV7-9; abundance: -; CDR3aa: CASTFSPADTQYF
j_gene: TRBJ2-7; len: 13; v_gene: TRBV5-6; abundance: -; CDR3aa: CASSPTEDYEQYF
j_gene: TRBJ1-6; len: 15; v_gene: TRBV5-1; abundance: -; CDR3aa: CASSLGQENNSPLHF
j_gene: TRBJ1-2; len: 13; v_gene: TRBV30; abundance: -; CDR3aa: CAWSETGNYGYTF
j_gene: TRBJ2-1; len: 17; v_gene: TRBV6-2/TRBV6-3; abundance: -; CDR3aa: CASSSQWGSGSYNEQFF
j_gene: TRBJ2-2; len: 16; v_gene: TRBV9; abundance: -; CDR3aa: CASSVGSQRGTGELFF
j_gene: TRBJ2-3; len: 14; v_gene: TRBV18; abundance: -; CDR3aa: CASSPPNSRDTQYF
j_gene: TRBJ2-7; len: 14; v_gene: TRBV7-2; abundance: few; CDR3aa: CASSPRVGTYEQYF
j_gene: TRBJ2-5; len: 14; v_gene: TRBV6-1; abundance: -; CDR3aa: CASSENRGGETQYF
j_gene: TRBJ1-4; len: 16; v_gene: TRBV18; abundance: -; CDR3aa: CASSPQGIATNEKLFF
j_gene: TRBJ1-1; len: 17; v_gene: TRBV21-1; abundance: once; CDR3aa: CASRKGTGGHMNTEAFF
j_gene: TRBJ2-1; len: 13; v_gene: TRBV18; abundance: -; CDR3aa: CASSPGLHNEQFF
j_gene: TRBJ2-3; len: 13; v_gene: TRBV29-1; abundance: -; CDR3aa: CSVGRGLSDTQYF
j_gene: TRBJ2-3; len: 15; v_gene: TRBV6-5; abundance: -; CDR3aa: CASRPDSGWADTQYF
j_gene: TRBJ2-3; len: 14; v_gene: TRBV18; abundance: once; CDR3aa: CASSLQGLRDTQYF
j_gene: TRBJ2-5; len: 15; v_gene: TRBV10-3; abundance: -; CDR3aa: CAISDGQTGQETQYF
j_gene: TRBJ1-4; len: 14; v_gene: TRBV10-1; abundance: -; CDR3aa: CASSEGTGKEKLFF
j_gene: TRBJ1-4; len: 14; v_gene: TRBV18; abundance: -; CDR3aa: CASSPQGANEKLFF
j_gene: TRBJ1-1; len: 14; v_gene: TRBV19; abundance: few; CDR3aa: CASTEGTGWTEAFF
j_gene: TRBJ1-6; len: 15; v_gene: TRBV27; abundance: -; CDR3aa: CASSFTGLGNSPLHF